This is a list of T cell receptor beta chains from one sample in a study of T-cell reconstitution after alpha-beta-depleted transplantation in children. TCRdb processed the PCR reads anew with MiXCR; each CDR3 protein has one entry. The sample lists hundreds of thousands of distinct CDR3 sequences, around 14% seen once, with 0.79% in the top ten. Sequenced material: PBMCs, taken before TCRalphabeta/CD19-depleted stem cell transplant. The receptors stem from a girl aged 2-10 years with congenital amegakaryocytic thrombocytopenia, due to receive a stem cell transplant. Both conserved end residues are part of each CDR3. The D gene is left open where the match is weak. Clone size, where shown, is once, few, many, or a class for clones that have expanded.

>-|many|TRBV9|TRBJ1-3
TGTGCCAGCAGCGTTGAGGCGAGGACAGATGCCTCTGGAAACACCATATATTTT
CASSVEARTDASGNTIYF
>-|many|TRBV10-3|TRBJ2-7
TGTGCCATCAGTGACGTGGGCAGTAGCGCCTACGAGCAGTACTTC
CAISDVGSSAYEQYF
>-|many|TRBV28|TRBJ2-1
TGTGCCAGCCTCGAGGGGACTGGAGATCACAATGAGCAGTTCTTC
CASLEGTGDHNEQFF
>TRBD1|many|TRBV20-1|TRBJ2-7
TGCAGCGCCGGGACAGGGGGCTACGAGCAGTACTTC
CSAGTGGYEQYF
>-|few|TRBV7-7|TRBJ1-4
TGTGCCAGCAGCTTAGTCGGAGCCCTCCCCGAAAAACTGTTTTTT
CASSLVGALPEKLFF
>-|-|TRBV19|TRBJ1-2
TGTGCCAGTAGTATCGGGGGCGCGGACTATGGCTACACCTTC
CASSIGGADYGYTF
>TRBD2|-|TRBV7-6|TRBJ2-7
TGTGCCAGCAGCCCCCCTCCGGGGCTAGCGGGCTACTACGAGCAGTACTTC
CASSPPPGLAGYYEQYF
>-|few|TRBV12-3/TRBV12-4|TRBJ2-7
TGTGCCAGCAGTTCCTCAGGGGGGGTCTACGAGCAGTACTTC
CASSSSGGVYEQYF
>TRBD2|-|TRBV7-9|TRBJ2-7
TGTGCCAGCAGCTCTAACACCGGGCTAGCGGGACGGGAGCAGTACTTC
CASSSNTGLAGREQYF
>TRBD1|many|TRBV12-3/TRBV12-4|TRBJ1-2
TGTGCCAGCAGTTGGCAGGGGGCAGTTTCTGGCTACACCTTC
CASSWQGAVSGYTF
>TRBD2|few|TRBV5-1|TRBJ2-7
TGCGCCAGCAGCTTGGGGTTTAGCGGGAGTAAGAACGAGCAGTACTTC
CASSLGFSGSKNEQYF
>-|many|TRBV5-1|TRBJ2-7
TGCGCCAGCAGCGGAAGTATACGGGTGACCCGTTACGAGCAGTACTTC
CASSGSIRVTRYEQYF
>TRBD2|-|TRBV7-6|TRBJ2-3
TGTGCCAGCAGCGCCGGGAGGACTCTAAGCACAGATACGCAGTATTTT
CASSAGRTLSTDTQYF
>-|few|TRBV29-1|TRBJ2-2
TGCAGCGTTGGATTTAGTGCTAACACCGGGGAGCTGTTTTTT
CSVGFSANTGELFF
>-|-|TRBV5-1|TRBJ1-2
TGCGCCAGCAGCTTACGATTGGAGAAGGTTGGCTACACCTTC
CASSLRLEKVGYTF
>TRBD2|-|TRBV5-4|TRBJ2-7
TGTGCCATGAGCCTGGGGGCTTTCCCGGGACTAGCCCAAAGGGCCTACGAGCAGTACTTC
CAMSLGAFPGLAQRAYEQYF
>-|many|TRBV5-1|TRBJ2-5
TGCGCCAGCAGTACTGAAAGGCTACCCCAGTACTTC
CASSTERLPQYF
>-|many|TRBV12-3/TRBV12-4|TRBJ2-5
TGTGCCAGCAGTCTACAGGGTGGGAGGGAGACCCAGTACTTC
CASSLQGGRETQYF
>-|many|TRBV7-8|TRBJ2-7
TGTGCCAGCAGCTTAGCGTCTTTAACCTACGAGCAGTACTTC
CASSLASLTYEQYF
>-|many|TRBV5-1|TRBJ1-1
TGCGCCAGCAGCTCAGGGGTTCCCGAAGCTTTCTTT
CASSSGVPEAFF
>-|many|TRBV29-1|TRBJ2-5
TGCAGCGTTGGAGGGATGGAGACCCAGTACTTC
CSVGGMETQYF
>TRBD1|-|TRBV19|TRBJ2-1
TGTGCCAGTAGTAACTGGAGGTCTAGGGGACAGGGTACTTACAATGAGCAGTTCTTC
CASSNWRSRGQGTYNEQFF
>-|few|TRBV7-9|TRBJ1-2
TGTGCCAGCAGCTTAGACCGGACGGGACATTTCTATGGCTACACCTTC
CASSLDRTGHFYGYTF
>TRBD1|-|TRBV5-6|TRBJ1-2
TGTGCCAGCGGACAGGGGGCAGGGGACTATGGCTACACCTTC
CASGQGAGDYGYTF
>-|few|TRBV20-1|TRBJ2-2
TGCAGTGCTAGCCGCGTGGGGGTCACCGGGGAGCTGTTTTTT
CSASRVGVTGELFF
>-|many|TRBV28|TRBJ2-7
TGTGCCAGCAGTTTATTTGCGGGAAGGCTTTACGAGCAGTACTTC
CASSLFAGRLYEQYF